This T cell receptor (beta chain) emerged from a study of T cell repertoires in aging, cancer and after chemotherapy. About the research overall: The full dataset contained roughly 9 million TCR reads.

Study-wide points: Rebound thymic output was suggested by rising median generation probability during chemotherapy in each cancer cohort. Age-matched healthy donors had significantly more diverse, less clonal blood TCR repertoires than untreated cancer patients.

Multiplex touch-down PCR with TRB-A/B primers amplified rearranged V-D-J TRB sequences. TCRdb reprocessed the multiplex PCR reads with MiXCR, giving one entry per CDR3 protein. The sample lists 10,000 to 13,000 distinct CDR3 sequences; 30% to 40% were seen once. TCR beta rearrangements were amplified from peripheral blood genomic DNA. Germline CDR1 is DFQATT and CDR2 is SNEGSKA (reference sequence). Trimming took off 3 bases at V and 2 bases at J, with 8 bases between the two ends. The CDR3 contains 13 residues. This clonotype has more than one count but fewer than ten. Its antigen is unidentified. The TCR sequence derives from a human donor in good health. Sequenced material: blood. The chain is built from TRBV20-1 and TRBJ2-1; D is possibly TRBD2 (5 bases). The CDR3 bases are TGCAGTGCTAGCAGCGGTCCCTACAATGAGCAGTTCTTC. Amino acid sequence: CSASSGPYNEQFF.